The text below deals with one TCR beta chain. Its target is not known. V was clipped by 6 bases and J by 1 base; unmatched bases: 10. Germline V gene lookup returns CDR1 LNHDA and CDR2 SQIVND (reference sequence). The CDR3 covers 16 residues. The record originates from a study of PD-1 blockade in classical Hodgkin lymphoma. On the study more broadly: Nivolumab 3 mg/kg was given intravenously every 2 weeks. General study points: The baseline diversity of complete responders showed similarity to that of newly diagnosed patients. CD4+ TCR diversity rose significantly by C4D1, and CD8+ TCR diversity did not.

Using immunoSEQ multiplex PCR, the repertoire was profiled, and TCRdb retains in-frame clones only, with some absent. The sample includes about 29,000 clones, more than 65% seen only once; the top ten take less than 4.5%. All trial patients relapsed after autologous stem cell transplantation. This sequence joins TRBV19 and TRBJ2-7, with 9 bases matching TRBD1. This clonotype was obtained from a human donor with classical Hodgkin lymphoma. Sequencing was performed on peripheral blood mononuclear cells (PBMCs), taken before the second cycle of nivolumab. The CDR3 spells CASRPGGTGLSYEQYF. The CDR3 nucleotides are TGTGCCAGTAGACCAGGAGGGACAGGGTTATCCTACGAGCAGTACTTC.